Below are 20 T cell receptor beta chains sequenced from a single sample in a study of T cells in women clearing cervical HPV infection. The assay was immunoSEQ multiplex PCR, and TCRdb's table has in-frame clones only and misses some. In all, the sample yields some 30,000 clones. Input material: blood buffy coat. These receptors all come from a woman aged 18 to 75 with a cervical HPV16 infection that either progressed to CIN3+ or cleared (not recorded which).

Note on this clone: One end of the junction fails to match germline, which may point to a read error. Sequencing ends 3 residues short of the CDR3 end; the germline J gene provides the rest. This sample includes further DNA sequences coding for the same CDR3. The chain couples TRBV30 to TRBJ1-3; D unresolved. The germline V gene has CDR1 GTSNPN and CDR2 SVGIG (reference sequence). The CDR3 covers 13 residues. The CDR3 here is CAWSRSSGNTIYF. CDR3 DNA (partial): TGTGCCTGGAGCAGGAGTTCCGGAAACACG.

A note on this clone: Read coverage stops 3 residues before the CDR3 terminus; the germline J gene supplies the remainder. The chain employs TRBV18 and TRBJ2-3; TRBD1 matches 8 bases. CDR1 and CDR2 (germline): KGHSH, LQKENI. CDR3 length equals 14 residues. This chain's CDR3 is CASSPKTGDQPQYF. The sequenced CDR3 bases are TGTGCCAGCTCACCAAAGACAGGGGATCAGCCG.

On this clone itself: The DNA ends 3 residues before the CDR3 does, and the rest of the CDR3 is filled in from the germline J gene. The chain links TRBV30 to TRBJ2-2, with D perhaps TRBD1 (6 bases). Germline values: CDR1 GTSNPN, CDR2 SVGIG (reference sequence). This CDR3 contains 13 residues. CDR3 bases read: TGTGCCCGACAGGCCGCAACTAATGAAAAG. Protein sequence: CARQAATNEK. The entire CDR3 reads CARQAATNEKLFF.

A word on this clone: The read terminates 3 residues ahead of where the CDR3 ends, so the germline J gene completes it. The chain is built from TRBV6-1 and TRBJ2-1, with TRBD2 identical over 9 bases. The CDR3 is 16 residues long. Germline CDR1 MNHNS, CDR2 SASEGT. Unmatched junction bases numbered 9, after V lost 3 bases and J lost 6 bases. Incomplete CDR3 DNA: TGTGCCAGCAGTGAGGCGAGGCTAGCGGGATTCAATGAG. This translates into CASSEARLAGFNE. The full CDR3 sequence reads CASSEARLAGFNEQFF.

Notes on this clone: The CDR3 end falls 3 residues outside the read, so it is completed with the germline J gene. This chain joins TRBV7-3 and TRBJ2-7, with D perhaps TRBD1 (6 bases). Germline CDR1 reads SGHTA; CDR2 reads FQGTGA. The CDR3 extends over 13 amino acids. Deletions cut 5 bases from V and 5 bases from J, with 13 bases between. This CDR3 is CASSLARGNEQYF. The DNA read from the CDR3 is TGTGCCAGCAGCCTTGCCAGGGGAAACGAG.

Concerning this clone itself: The read is 3 residues too short to cover the CDR3 end, so that end is filled in from the germline J gene. V and J are TRBV30 and TRBJ2-7; D possibly corresponds to TRBD2 (5 bases). V was pared by 5 bases and J by 0 bases, with 8 bases between. The CDR3 runs 12 residues. CDR1 is GTSNPN, CDR2 SVGIG, per germline (reference sequence). The CDR3 sequence: CAWGGGSYEQYF. CDR3 bases read: TGTGCCTGGGGCGGAGGCTCCTACGAG. The full variable domain, rest sourced from reference TRBV30 and TRBJ2-7, is SQTIHQWPATLVQPVGSPLSLECTVEGTSNPNLYWYRQAAGRGLQLLFYSVGIGQISSEVPQNLSASRPQDRQFILSSKKLLLSDSGFYLCAWGGGSYEQYFGPGTRLTVT.

Concerning this clone: The sequence runs out 3 residues before the end of the CDR3; the remainder is reconstructed from the germline J gene. The chain couples TRBV18 to TRBJ1-4; D not certain. The CDR3 spans 13 residues. Germline V lookup: CDR1 KGHSH, CDR2 LQKENI. CDR3 loop: CASSPPGNSPLFF. CDR3 bases read: TGTGCCAGCTCCCCCCCAGGAAATTCACCA.

Points on this clone: The CDR3 end is not reached by the read, which stops 3 residues before it; the germline J gene fills it in. This sequence joins TRBV12-3 or TRBV12-4 and TRBJ2-3; possible D gene TRBD1, 7 bases. The CDR3 runs 15 residues. Trimming cost V 6 bases and J 1 base, with 14 bases left between them. The CDR3 bases that were read are TGTGCCAGCAGGCCACAGGGGACTCGCACAGATACG. It specifies CASRPQGTRTDT. In full, the CDR3 is CASRPQGTRTDTQYF.

On this clone: The read halts 3 residues ahead of the CDR3 end, with the missing end drawn from the germline J gene. The J gene is TRBJ2-5, the V gene TRBV6-2 or TRBV6-3, with no clear D. The CDR3 has 13 amino acids. Trimming removed 8 bases at V and 4 bases at J, with 14 bases between. CDR1 is MNHEY, CDR2 SVGEGT, per germline. The CDR3 DNA, read in part, is TGTGCCAGCGGAACCAGGATCCGAGAGACC. The encoded protein is CASGTRIRET. The complete CDR3 protein is CASGTRIRETQYF.

In the case of this clone: The read stops 3 residues short of the end of the CDR3; the missing end is completed from the germline J gene. The rearrangement joins TRBV20-1 to TRBJ1-5; 11 bases are a match to TRBD1. The V gene's germline CDR1 is DFQATT and CDR2 SNEGSKA (reference sequence). Germline trimming cut 1 base from V and 7 bases from J; bases unmatched to any gene: 12. The CDR3 is 17 residues long. Incomplete CDR3 DNA: TGCAGTGCTAGAGTTAGTGCTTTTGGGACAGGGGGACAGCCC. It yields the protein CSARVSAFGTGGQP. In full, the CDR3 reads CSARVSAFGTGGQPQHF.

On this clone: The read ends 3 residues before the CDR3 terminus; that terminus is restored from the germline J gene. The rearrangement uses TRBV5-5 and TRBJ2-2, with a weak D call TRBD2 (6 bases). The germline V gene encodes CDR1 SGHKS and CDR2 YYEKEE (reference sequence). The length of the CDR3 is 13 residues. The sequenced CDR3 bases are TGTGCCAGCAGCTTCGACTGGGGGGAAAAG. It codes for CASSFDWGEK. The CDR3, in full, reads CASSFDWGEKLFF.

As for this clone: Read sequence stops 3 residues before the CDR3 end, and the germline J gene provides the missing end. The V gene is TRBV30, the J gene TRBJ2-7; D is perhaps TRBD1 (6 bases). CDR1 is GTSNPN and CDR2 is SVGIG in the germline V gene (reference sequence). The CDR3 totals 13 residues. Trimming took 4 bases from V and 1 from J, leaving 11 bases between them. The DNA read from the CDR3 is TGTGCCTGGATAAAGGACAGTTCCTACGAG. Translating it yields CAWIKDSSYE. The entire CDR3 sequence reads CAWIKDSSYEQYF.

Turning to this clone: The CDR3 end lies 3 residues beyond the end of the read and is filled in from the germline J gene. The chain joins TRBV6-1 to TRBJ2-3; D uncertain. The length of the CDR3 is 13 residues. Germline-derived CDR1 and CDR2 are MNHNS and SASEGT. The CDR3 bases that were read are TGTGCCAGCAGTGACCAGCTTGCGGAGACG. Its protein is CASSDQLAET. The whole CDR3 protein reads CASSDQLAETQYF.

With regard to this clone: The read stops 3 residues short of the end of the CDR3; the missing end is completed from the germline J gene. The rearrangement uses TRBV7-2 and TRBJ1-2; 7 nucleotides align to TRBD1. The CDR3 is 15 amino acids. Germline CDR1 and CDR2: SGHTA and FQGNSA. Trimming took 5 bases from V and 3 from J; bases not matched to a gene: 9. The CDR3 bases that were read are TGTGCCAGCAGCCCCGGAGTCCAGGGGGACTATGGC. Its protein product is CASSPGVQGDYG. The CDR3 in its entirety is CASSPGVQGDYGYTF.

Concerning this clone: From the germline J gene comes the end of the CDR3, since the read stops 3 residues before it. The chain employs TRBV20-1 and TRBJ2-3, with D tentatively TRBD1 (6 bases). V was cut by 2 bases and J by 6 bases, with 21 bases left in between. Per the germline V gene, CDR1 is DFQATT and CDR2 is SNEGSKA (reference sequence). The CDR3 consists of 16 residues. The CDR3 reads CSARKVRAGGDDTQYF. The part of the CDR3 DNA that was read is TGCAGTGCTAGAAAGGTTCGGGCTGGGGGCGATGATACG.

About this clone: Read coverage stops 3 residues before the CDR3 terminus; the germline J gene supplies the remainder. The rearrangement links TRBV27 to TRBJ2-7; 11 bases map to TRBD2. V shed 2 bases, J shed 3 bases, and the junction held 3 bases outside the gene matches. The CDR3 consists of 15 residues. The V gene's germline CDR1 is MNHEY and CDR2 SMNVEV (reference sequence). The covered CDR3 bases are TGTGCCAGCAGTTTAAGACTAGCGGGATACTACGAG. It is translated as CASSLRLAGYYE. The CDR3 in full is CASSLRLAGYYEQYF.

A note on this clone: Read coverage stops 3 residues before the CDR3 terminus; the germline J gene supplies the remainder. V and J are TRBV19 and TRBJ2-3; a possible D gene is TRBD1 (5 bases). The CDR3 has 15 residues. Germline-derived CDR1 and CDR2 are LNHDA and SQIVND (reference sequence). The sequenced part of the CDR3 DNA is TGTGCCAGTAGTAACCGAGGACACTGGCAAGAGACG. This encodes CASSNRGHWQET. The full CDR3 protein reads CASSNRGHWQETQYF. Drawing the rest from reference TRBV19 and TRBJ2-3, the complete variable domain is DGGITQSPKYLFRKEGQNVTLSCEQNLNHDAMYWYRQDPGQGLRLIYYSQIVNDFQKGDIAEGYSVSREKKESFPLTVTSAQKNPTAFYLCASSNRGHWQETQYFGPGTRLTVL.

In regard to this clone: Read sequence stops 3 residues before the CDR3 end, and the germline J gene provides the missing end. The genes are TRBV29-1 and TRBJ2-3; weak D call: TRBD1 (6 bases). CDR3 length equals 15 residues. Germline V gene sequence: CDR1 SQVTM, CDR2 ANQGSEA. Trimming took off 2 bases at V and 2 bases at J, with 14 bases between the two ends. Here the CDR3 reads CSVERQGPPTDTQYF. Incomplete CDR3 DNA: TGCAGCGTTGAAAGGCAGGGGCCTCCCACAGATACG.

Turning to this clone: The missing CDR3 end, 3 residues past where the read stops, is filled in from the germline J gene. Different DNA sequences within this sample yield the same CDR3. The genes are TRBV30 and TRBJ1-3, with D possibly TRBD1 on 5 matching bases. This CDR3 is built from 14 residues. In germline, CDR1 is GTSNPN, CDR2 SVGIG (reference sequence). V gave up 6 bases and J gave up 0 bases, with 12 bases separating them. CDR3 region: CACHGQSSGNTIYF. The CDR3 DNA, read in part, is TGTGCCTGTCACGGACAAAGCTCTGGAAACACC.

About this clone itself: Read sequence stops 3 residues before the CDR3 end, and the germline J gene provides the missing end. The chain uses TRBV7-8 and TRBJ1-2; no clear D. Trimming took 0 bases from V and 4 from J, leaving 6 bases between them. CDR1 SGHVS and CDR2 FQNEAQ come from the germline V gene. The CDR3 spans 13 residues. CDR3 residues: CASSLARSYGYTF. The DNA read from the CDR3 is TGTGCCAGCAGCTTAGCGCGGTCCTATGGC.